Presented here are 8 T cell receptor beta chains from one specimen sequenced in a study of blood T cell repertoires in COVID-19 (TCRdb year 2020). The method behind the library was the immunoSEQ multiplex PCR assay. In TCRdb, the immuneACCESS table is reduced to in-frame sequences with V and J assigned. These tables do not hold every clone; where another copy was compared, an unresolved V gene accounts for under half, and the others remain unexplained. Here the sample has about 140,000 clones; 65% to 80% occur a single time. Over 10% of the sample lies in the top ten. Sequencing input: peripheral blood. The origin of the receptors is a man older than 75 with acute or convalescent COVID-19.

This chain joins TRBV7-2 and TRBJ2-7; D possibly corresponds to TRBD1 (6 bases). The CDR3 runs 15 residues. V was cut by 5 bases and J by 1 base, with 15 bases left in between. Germline CDR1 is SGHTA and CDR2 is FQGNSA. CDR3 amino acids: CASSQGPGQSYEQYF. The CDR3, as DNA: TGTGCCAGCAGCCAAGGGCCCGGACAGTCCTACGAGCAGTACTTC. Together with reference TRBV7-2 and TRBJ2-7, the CDR3 gives the full variable domain: GAGVSQSPSNKVTEKGKDVELRCDPISGHTALYWYRQSLGQGLEFLIYFQGNSAPDKSGLPSDRFSAERTGGSVSTLTIQRTQQEDSAVYLCASSQGPGQSYEQYFGPGTRLTVT.

The CDR3 region has the DNA TGCGCCAGCAGTCAATGTACGAGGGGGACAGCCTGTACCTCCTATAATTCACCCCTCCACTTT. Translation: CASSQCTRGTACTSYNSPLHF. The chain links TRBV23-1 to TRBJ1-6, with 7 positions matching TRBD1. TRBV23-1 is an open reading frame, and its role is uncertain. V shed 1 base, J shed 0 bases, and the junction held 15 bases outside the gene matches. The CDR3 consists of 21 residues.

The V and J genes are TRBV27 and TRBJ2-5, with TRBD2 matching 11 bases. Per the germline V gene, CDR1 is MNHEY and CDR2 is SMNVEV (reference sequence). V was clipped by 2 bases and J by 1 base; unmatched bases: 9. This CDR3 contains 18 residues. CDR3 sequence (DNA): TGTGCCAGCAGTTTAAAGTCGAGACTAGCGGGGTCCCAAGAGACCCAGTACTTC. It specifies CASSLKSRLAGSQETQYF.

Comment on this clone: The same CDR3 also results from other DNA sequences found in this sample. V is TRBV18 and J is TRBJ2-7; 7 bases are a match to TRBD1. Germline V CDR1 and CDR2: KGHSH, LQKENI. Losses at the gene ends were 3 bases for V and 3 bases for J; bases not matched to a gene: 2. CDR3 size: 13 residues. The chain's CDR3 is CASSPGTDYEQYF. For the CDR3, the DNA is TGTGCCAGCTCACCCGGGACAGACTACGAGCAGTACTTC.

This chain links TRBV4-3 with TRBJ1-6; perhaps TRBD1 as D (5 bases). There are 15 residues in the CDR3. Trimming cost V 0 bases and J 9 bases, with 12 bases left between them. In germline, CDR1 is LGHNA, CDR2 YSLEER. As DNA, the CDR3 is TGCGCCAGCAGCCAAGAGGCCGGGCAGGGTTCACCCCTCCACTTT. Its protein product is CASSQEAGQGSPLHF.

V is TRBV2 and J is TRBJ2-1, with 9 bases identical to TRBD2. This CDR3 contains 14 residues. Germline trimming cut 3 bases from V and 14 bases from J; bases unmatched to any gene: 11. Germline V lookup: CDR1 SNHLY, CDR2 FYNNEI. The CDR3 protein is CASSDSGGTNRKFF. CDR3 bases: TGTGCCAGCAGTGACAGCGGGGGGACGAATAGGAAGTTCTTC.

The rearrangement joins TRBV28 to TRBJ2-7; unclear D gene. This CDR3 comprises 11 residues. Trimming pared 2 bases from V and 4 bases from J, leaving 3 bases between. CDR1 and CDR2 (germline): MDHEN, SYDVKM. The CDR3 nucleotides are TGTGCCAGCAGTTTAGCGTACGAGCAGTACTTC. Its translation is CASSLAYEQYF.

CDR3 sequence (DNA): TGTGCCAGCAGCTTAGATGGGACAGGGAGCAATCAGCCCCAGCATTTT. Its translation is CASSLDGTGSNQPQHF. This chain uses TRBV7-2 with TRBJ1-5; 9 bases align to TRBD1. This CDR3 region has 16 residues. Germline V gene sequence: CDR1 SGHTA, CDR2 FQGNSA. With V trimmed by 1 base and J by 1 base, 2 bases remained unmatched.